This entry lists 9 T cell receptor beta chains sequenced from one sample in a study of shared clonotypes between healthy human individuals. Assay used: immunoSEQ multiplex PCR; TCRdb lists only in-frame clones, some missing. The table shows under 1,100,000 clones, with approximately 72% occurring only once. Sequenced material: memory CD4+ T cells sorted from blood. This sample's subset: CD45RA-negative fraction. These receptors all stem from a man aged 18 to 29 in good health.

The gene calls are TRBV2 and TRBJ2-5; D uncertain. Germline V gene data show CDR1 as SNHLY and CDR2 as FYNNEI. V lost 4 bases to trimming and J lost 8 bases, with 17 bases between them. This CDR3 is built from 14 residues. The CDR3 loop is CASSGWEVVSTQYF. The CDR3 DNA is TGTGCCAGCAGTGGCTGGGAAGTAGTTAGCACCCAGTACTTC.

This clone was picked up a small number of times. CDR3: CAWNNGGPEAFF. DNA of the CDR3: TGTGCCTGGAACAACGGTGGGCCTGAAGCTTTCTTT. The rearrangement links TRBV30 to TRBJ1-1; D call uncertain. V was pared by 4 bases and J by 6 bases, with 12 bases between. Per germline, CDR1 GTSNPN and CDR2 SVGIG (reference sequence). The CDR3 loop spans 12 amino acids.

J is TRBJ2-3 and V is TRBV9; D gene uncertain. Trimming removed 0 bases at V and 5 bases at J, with 7 bases between. CDR1 SGDLS and CDR2 YYNGEE come from the germline V gene. This CDR3 contains 13 residues. CDR3: CASSVATRDTQYF. CDR3 in DNA: TGTGCCAGCAGCGTAGCTACGCGAGATACGCAGTATTTT.

The chain carries TRBV28 and TRBJ2-5, with a weak D call TRBD2 (6 bases). Germline lookup yields CDR1 MDHEN and CDR2 SYDVKM. The V and J ends lost 7 bases and 3 bases respectively, with 18 bases between them. This CDR3 has 15 residues. The CDR3, as DNA: TGTGCCAGCACCGACCAACCCGGGGGAAAAGAGACCCAGTACTTC. Translating gives CASTDQPGGKETQYF.

Remarks on this clone: Additional DNA sequences in this sample encode the identical CDR3. The chain couples TRBV14 to TRBJ2-2, with D unresolved. Germline CDR1 and CDR2: SGHDN and FVKESK. The V end lost 1 base, the J end lost 5 bases, and 5 bases lay between the germline ends. The CDR3 runs to 13 residues. CDR3 amino acids: CASSQGRTGELFF. DNA for the CDR3: TGTGCCAGCAGCCAAGGAAGGACCGGGGAGCTGTTTTTT.

The gene calls are TRBV6-4 and TRBJ1-2; no definite D call. Germline lookup yields CDR1 MRHNA and CDR2 SNTAGT. The CDR3 extends over 14 amino acids. The V and J ends lost 0 bases and 8 bases respectively, with 13 bases between them. In nucleotides, the CDR3 is TGTGCCAGCAGTGACTCGAGGGCGGGTCCGGGCTACACCTTC. This translates into CASSDSRAGPGYTF.

This clone was recorded a few times. The V and J genes are TRBV2 and TRBJ1-3; 12 bases match TRBD1. The CDR3 covers 20 residues. V was clipped by 3 bases and J by 0 bases; unmatched bases: 12. Germline loops: CDR1 SNHLY, CDR2 FYNNEI. CDR3 protein: CASSDRGQGARALSGNTIYF. CDR3 DNA sequence: TGTGCCAGCAGTGACCGGGGACAGGGGGCTCGCGCCCTCTCTGGAAACACCATATATTTT.

The chain joins TRBV2 to TRBJ2-2, with a possible D match to TRBD1 (5 bases). Between the trimmed V and J ends, which lost 5 bases and 2 bases, there was a span of 15 bases. CDR3 length: 16 residues. Germline CDR1 reads SNHLY; CDR2 reads FYNNEI. The CDR3 sequence is CASSFGRAINTGELFF. CDR3 DNA: TGTGCCAGCAGTTTTGGCAGGGCCATAAACACCGGGGAGCTGTTTTTT.

V and J are TRBV11-2 and TRBJ2-3; no definite D call. Germline lookup yields CDR1 SGHAT and CDR2 FQNNGV. The CDR3 loop spans 12 amino acids. V was trimmed by 5 bases and J by 4 bases, leaving 7 bases between them. Here the CDR3 reads CASSTTADTQYF. The CDR3 DNA reads TGTGCCAGCAGCACAACAGCAGATACGCAGTATTTT.